This T cell receptor beta chain emerged from a study of T-cell reconstitution after alpha-beta-depleted transplantation in children. Germline CDR1 is SGHTA and CDR2 is FQGTGA. The J segment lost 9 bases and the V segment lost 3 bases, leaving 16 bases of the junction unmatched. CDR3 length equals 17 residues. Unique molecular identifiers were used in preparing the TCRbeta library. Using its own MiXCR run on the PCR reads, TCRdb lists one record per CDR3 protein. The profile shows roughly 500,000 distinct CDR3 sequences, 30% to 35% of them singletons. In its sample, this clonotype was seen a few times.

V usage is TRBV7-3 and J usage is TRBJ2-1; 8 bases map to TRBD2. The specimen was PBMCs from the stem cell graft donor, collected from the stem cell graft. The source is a human donor who donated a stem cell graft to a child with aplastic anemia. Written as DNA, the CDR3 is TGTGCCAGCAGCTTTCTAGCCGGGAGGGTCTTGGATTCTGAGCAGTTCTTC. Translation: CASSFLAGRVLDSEQFF.